These 2 T cell receptor beta chains were all obtained from the same sample, sequenced in a study of low-dose radiotherapy and immunotherapy resistance in tumors. Time point in this sample: after trial treatment. Described treatment: LDRT plus nivolumab, ipilimumab, low-dose cyclophosphamide and aspirin (RACIN trial). Priming of first-strand cDNA relied on TRAV- and TRBV-specific primers (covering alpha and beta chains). Amplification, which lasted approximately 19 PCR cycles, used a constant-region primer and V-primer adapter to amplify TCRs. TCRdb processed the reads anew with MiXCR; each CDR3 protein has one entry. The top ten hold about a tenth of the sample, which has 35,000 to 50,000 distinct CDR3 sequences, 25% seen once. The source was PBMCs, collected after low-dose radiotherapy plus immunotherapy. Receptors were obtained from a male donor with prostate cancer.

This clonotype was counted ten times or more. The chain joins TRBV18 to TRBJ2-3; D tentatively fits TRBD1 or TRBD2 (5 bases each). CDR1 and CDR2 (germline): KGHSH, LQKENI. CDR3 size: 14 residues. Trimming pared 5 bases from V and 2 bases from J, leaving 11 bases between. The CDR3 DNA sequence: TGTGCCAGCTCAGGGACGCGAGACACAGATACGCAGTATTTT. Amino acid sequence: CASSGTRDTDTQYF.

This clonotype was counted many times. CDR3 loop: CASTPGSLAIVGETQYF. CDR3 sequence (DNA): TGCGCCAGCACCCCGGGGTCGCTAGCCATCGTAGGAGAGACCCAGTACTTC. V and J are TRBV5-1 and TRBJ2-5; weak D call: TRBD2 (5 bases). V was trimmed by 6 bases and J by 4 bases, leaving 25 bases between them. Germline values: CDR1 SGHRS, CDR2 YFSETQ. This CDR3 spans 17 amino acids.